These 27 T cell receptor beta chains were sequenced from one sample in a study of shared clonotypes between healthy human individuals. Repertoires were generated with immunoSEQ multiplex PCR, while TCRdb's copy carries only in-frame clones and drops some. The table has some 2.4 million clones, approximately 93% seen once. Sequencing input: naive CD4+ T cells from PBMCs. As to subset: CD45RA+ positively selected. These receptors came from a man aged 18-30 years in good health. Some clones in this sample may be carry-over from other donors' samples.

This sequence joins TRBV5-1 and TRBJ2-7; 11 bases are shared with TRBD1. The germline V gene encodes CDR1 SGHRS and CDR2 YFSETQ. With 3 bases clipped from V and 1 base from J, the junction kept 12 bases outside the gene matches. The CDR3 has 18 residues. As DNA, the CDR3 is TGCGCCAGCAGCTCCGGGACAGGGGGGCGCGTTAGTTCCTACGAGCAGTACTTC. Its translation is CASSSGTGGRVSSYEQYF.

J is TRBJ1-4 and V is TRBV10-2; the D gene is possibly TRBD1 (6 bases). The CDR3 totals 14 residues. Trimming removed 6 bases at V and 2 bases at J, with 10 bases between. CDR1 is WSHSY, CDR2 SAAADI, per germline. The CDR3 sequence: CASRIGGTNEKLFF. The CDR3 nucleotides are TGCGCCAGCAGGATAGGGGGGACTAATGAAAAACTGTTTTTT.

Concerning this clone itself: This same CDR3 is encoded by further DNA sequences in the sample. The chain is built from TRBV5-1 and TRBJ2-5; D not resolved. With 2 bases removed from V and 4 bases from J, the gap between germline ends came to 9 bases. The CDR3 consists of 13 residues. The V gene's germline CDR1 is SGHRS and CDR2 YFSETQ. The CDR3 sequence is CASSFGVGETQYF. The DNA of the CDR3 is TGCGCCAGCAGCTTTGGGGTCGGAGAGACCCAGTACTTC.

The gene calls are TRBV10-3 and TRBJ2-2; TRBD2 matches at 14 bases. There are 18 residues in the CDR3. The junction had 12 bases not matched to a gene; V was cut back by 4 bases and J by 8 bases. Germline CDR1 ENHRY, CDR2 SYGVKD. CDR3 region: CAISGGTSGSAILGELFF. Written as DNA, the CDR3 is TGTGCCATCAGTGGGGGGACTAGCGGGAGCGCGATTCTTGGGGAGCTGTTTTTT.

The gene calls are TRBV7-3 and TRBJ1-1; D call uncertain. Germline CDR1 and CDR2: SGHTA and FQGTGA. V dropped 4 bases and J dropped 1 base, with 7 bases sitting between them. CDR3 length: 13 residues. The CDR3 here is CASSSHRNTEAFF. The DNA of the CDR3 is TGTGCCAGCAGCTCACACAGGAACACTGAAGCTTTCTTT. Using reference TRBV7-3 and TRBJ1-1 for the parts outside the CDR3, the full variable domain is GAGVSQTPSNKVTEKGKYVELRCDPISGHTALYWYRQSLGQGPEFLIYFQGTGAADDSGLPNDRFFAVRPEGSVSTLKIQRTERGDSAVYLCASSSHRNTEAFFGQGTRLTVV.

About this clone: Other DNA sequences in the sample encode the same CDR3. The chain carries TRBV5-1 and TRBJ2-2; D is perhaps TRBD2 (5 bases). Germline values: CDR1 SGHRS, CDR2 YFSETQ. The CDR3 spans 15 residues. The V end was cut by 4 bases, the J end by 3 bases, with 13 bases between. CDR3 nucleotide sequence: TGCGCCAGCAGCCTGTTAGCGAGCGACACCGGGGAGCTGTTTTTT. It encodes CASSLLASDTGELFF.

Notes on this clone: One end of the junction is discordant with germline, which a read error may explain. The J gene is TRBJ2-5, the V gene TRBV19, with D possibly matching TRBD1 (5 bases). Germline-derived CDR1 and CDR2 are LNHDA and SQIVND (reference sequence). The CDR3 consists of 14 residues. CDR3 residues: CASSIGRGSETQYF. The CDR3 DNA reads TGTGCCAGTAGCATAGGTAGGGGAAGCGAGACCCAGTACTTC.

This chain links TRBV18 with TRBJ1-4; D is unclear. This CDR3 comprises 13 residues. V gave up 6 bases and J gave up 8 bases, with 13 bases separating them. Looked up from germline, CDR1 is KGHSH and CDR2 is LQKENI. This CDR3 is CASSRGFREKLFF. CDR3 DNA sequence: TGTGCCAGCTCTCGCGGGTTCCGAGAAAAACTGTTTTTT.

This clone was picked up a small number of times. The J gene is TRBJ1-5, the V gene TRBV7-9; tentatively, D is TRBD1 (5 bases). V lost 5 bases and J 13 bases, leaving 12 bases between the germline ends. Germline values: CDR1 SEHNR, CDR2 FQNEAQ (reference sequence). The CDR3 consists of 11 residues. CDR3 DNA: TGTGCCAGCAGCCTCGACAGTAAGCAGCATTTT. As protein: CASSLDSKQHF.

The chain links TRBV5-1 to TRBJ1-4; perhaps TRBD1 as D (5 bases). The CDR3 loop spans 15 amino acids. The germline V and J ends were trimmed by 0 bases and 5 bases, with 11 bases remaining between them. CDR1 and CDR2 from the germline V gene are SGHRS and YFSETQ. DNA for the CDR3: TGCGCCAGCAGCTTGGCGGGACGCGGGAATGAAAAACTGTTTTTT. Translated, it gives CASSLAGRGNEKLFF.

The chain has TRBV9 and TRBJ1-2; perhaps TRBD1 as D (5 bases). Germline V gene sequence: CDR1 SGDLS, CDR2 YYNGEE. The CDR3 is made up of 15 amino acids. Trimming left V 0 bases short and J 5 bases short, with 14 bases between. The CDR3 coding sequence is TGTGCCAGCAGCGTAGTCGGGACGGCCGGATATGGCTACACCTTC. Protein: CASSVVGTAGYGYTF.

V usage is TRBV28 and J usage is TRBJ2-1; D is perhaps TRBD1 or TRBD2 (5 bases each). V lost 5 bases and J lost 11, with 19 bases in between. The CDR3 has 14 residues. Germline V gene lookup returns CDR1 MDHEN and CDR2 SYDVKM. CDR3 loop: CASSPLHHSGQQFF. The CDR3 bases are TGTGCCAGCAGTCCCCTACATCATTCGGGACAGCAGTTCTTC.

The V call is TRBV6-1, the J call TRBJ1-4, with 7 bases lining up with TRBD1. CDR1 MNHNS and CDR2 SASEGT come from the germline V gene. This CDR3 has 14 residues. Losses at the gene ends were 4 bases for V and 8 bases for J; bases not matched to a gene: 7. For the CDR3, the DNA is TGTGCCAGCAGTGGTAGGGGGCCGGAAGAAAAACTGTTTTTT. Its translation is CASSGRGPEEKLFF.

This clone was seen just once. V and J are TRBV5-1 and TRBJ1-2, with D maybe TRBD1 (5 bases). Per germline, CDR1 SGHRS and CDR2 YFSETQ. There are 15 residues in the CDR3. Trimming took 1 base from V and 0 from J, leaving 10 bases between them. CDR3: CASSLQGEANYGYTF. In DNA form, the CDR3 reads TGCGCCAGCAGCTTGCAAGGGGAAGCTAACTATGGCTACACCTTC.

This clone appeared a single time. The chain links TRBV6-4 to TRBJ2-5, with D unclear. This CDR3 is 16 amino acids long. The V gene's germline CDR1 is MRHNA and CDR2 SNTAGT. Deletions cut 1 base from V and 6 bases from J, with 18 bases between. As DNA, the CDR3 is TGTGCCAGCAGTGACTTACGGGTCGATCGAGAGAAGACCCAGTACTTC. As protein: CASSDLRVDREKTQYF.

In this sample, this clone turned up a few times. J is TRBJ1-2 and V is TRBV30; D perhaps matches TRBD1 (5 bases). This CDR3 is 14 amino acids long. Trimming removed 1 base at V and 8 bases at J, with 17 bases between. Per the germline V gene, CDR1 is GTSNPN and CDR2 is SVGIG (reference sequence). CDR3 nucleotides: TGTGCCTGGAGTGAAGGGGTTGGGACGGTCGGCTACACCTTC. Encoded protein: CAWSEGVGTVGYTF.

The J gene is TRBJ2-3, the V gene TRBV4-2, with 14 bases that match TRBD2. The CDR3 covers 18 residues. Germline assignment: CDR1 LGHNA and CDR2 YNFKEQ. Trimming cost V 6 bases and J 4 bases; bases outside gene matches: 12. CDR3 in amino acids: CASRGRRLAGGDADTQYF. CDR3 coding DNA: TGTGCCAGCAGGGGACGTAGACTAGCGGGAGGGGACGCAGATACGCAGTATTTT.

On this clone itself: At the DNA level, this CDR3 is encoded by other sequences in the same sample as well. The CDR3 loop is CSAGTGYGYTF. The DNA of the CDR3 is TGCAGCGCCGGGACAGGCTATGGCTACACCTTC. This chain joins TRBV20-1 and TRBJ1-2; 8 nucleotides align to TRBD1. CDR1 and CDR2 from the germline V gene are DFQATT and SNEGSKA (reference sequence). The length of the CDR3 is 11 residues.

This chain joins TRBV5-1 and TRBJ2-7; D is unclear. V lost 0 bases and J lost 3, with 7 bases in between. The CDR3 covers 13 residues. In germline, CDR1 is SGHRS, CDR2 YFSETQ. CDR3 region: CASSLDRHYEQYF. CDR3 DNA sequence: TGCGCCAGCAGCTTGGACAGACACTACGAGCAGTACTTC.

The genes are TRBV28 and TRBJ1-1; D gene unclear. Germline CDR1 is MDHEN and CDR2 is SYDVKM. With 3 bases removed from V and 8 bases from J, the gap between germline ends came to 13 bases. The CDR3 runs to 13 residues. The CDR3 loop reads CASSFGSTREAFF. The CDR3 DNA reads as TGTGCCAGCAGTTTCGGGTCCACGAGGGAAGCTTTCTTT.

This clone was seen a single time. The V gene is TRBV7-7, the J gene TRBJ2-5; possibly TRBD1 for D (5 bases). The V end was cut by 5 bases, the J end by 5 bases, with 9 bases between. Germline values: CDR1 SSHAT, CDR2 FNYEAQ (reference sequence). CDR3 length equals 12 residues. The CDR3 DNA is TGTGCCAGCAGCCCCCCAGGGGAGACCCAGTACTTC. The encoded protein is CASSPPGETQYF.

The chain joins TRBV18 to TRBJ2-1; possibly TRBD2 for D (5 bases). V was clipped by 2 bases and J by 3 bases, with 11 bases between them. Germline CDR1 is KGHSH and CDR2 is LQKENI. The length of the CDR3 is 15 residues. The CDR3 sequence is CASSPGEWGYNEQFF. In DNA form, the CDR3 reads TGTGCCAGCTCACCAGGGGAGTGGGGCTACAATGAGCAGTTCTTC.

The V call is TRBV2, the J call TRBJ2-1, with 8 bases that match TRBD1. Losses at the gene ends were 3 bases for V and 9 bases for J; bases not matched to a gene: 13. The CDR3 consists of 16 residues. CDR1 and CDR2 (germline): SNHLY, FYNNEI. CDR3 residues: CASSEAWTGFNREQFF. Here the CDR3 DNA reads TGTGCCAGCAGTGAGGCGTGGACAGGGTTCAACCGTGAGCAGTTCTTC.

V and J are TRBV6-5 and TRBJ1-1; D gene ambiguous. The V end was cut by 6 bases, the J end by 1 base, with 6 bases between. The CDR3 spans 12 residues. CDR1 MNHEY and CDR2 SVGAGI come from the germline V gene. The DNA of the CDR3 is TGTGCCAGCAGGGGTAGGAACACTGAAGCTTTCTTT. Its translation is CASRGRNTEAFF.

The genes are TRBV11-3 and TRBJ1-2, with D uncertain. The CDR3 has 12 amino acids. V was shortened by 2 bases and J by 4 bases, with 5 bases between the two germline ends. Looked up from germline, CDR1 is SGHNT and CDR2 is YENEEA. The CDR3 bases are TGTGCCAGCAGCTTAAACGGCTATGGCTACACCTTC. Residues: CASSLNGYGYTF.

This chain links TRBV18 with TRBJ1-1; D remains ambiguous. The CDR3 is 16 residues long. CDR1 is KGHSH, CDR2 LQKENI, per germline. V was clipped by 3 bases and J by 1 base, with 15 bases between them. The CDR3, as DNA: TGTGCCAGCTCACCTACGAGGGAAGGCGGGAACACTGAAGCTTTCTTT. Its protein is CASSPTREGGNTEAFF.

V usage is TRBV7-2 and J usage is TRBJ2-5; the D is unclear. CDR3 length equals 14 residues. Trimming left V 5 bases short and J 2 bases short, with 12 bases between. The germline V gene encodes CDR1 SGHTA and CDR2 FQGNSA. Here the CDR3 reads CASSNPHAQETQYF. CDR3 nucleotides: TGTGCCAGCAGCAACCCCCACGCTCAAGAGACCCAGTACTTC.